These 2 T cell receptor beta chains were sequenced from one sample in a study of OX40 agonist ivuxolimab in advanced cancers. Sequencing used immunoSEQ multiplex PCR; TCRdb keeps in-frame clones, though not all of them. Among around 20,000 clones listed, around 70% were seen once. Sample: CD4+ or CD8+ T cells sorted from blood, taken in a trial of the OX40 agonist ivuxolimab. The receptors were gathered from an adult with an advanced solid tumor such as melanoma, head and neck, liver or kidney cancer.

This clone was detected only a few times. In nucleotides, the CDR3 is TGTGCCAGCAGCTTAGAGGAGGGAGGGACGCAGTATTTT. Protein sequence: CASSLEEGGTQYF. The chain employs TRBV7-6 and TRBJ2-3; 7 bases match TRBD2. Germline-derived CDR1 and CDR2 are SGHVS and FNYEAQ. This CDR3 contains 13 residues. V was clipped by 1 base and J by 9 bases; unmatched bases: 4.

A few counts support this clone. DNA for the CDR3: TGTGCCAGCAGTGATAACACTGAAGCTTTCTTT. It specifies CASSDNTEAFF. The gene calls are TRBV2 and TRBJ1-1; D is unresolved. Trimming cost V 3 bases and J 2 bases, with 1 base left between them. This CDR3 has 11 residues. CDR1 is SNHLY, CDR2 FYNNEI, per germline.